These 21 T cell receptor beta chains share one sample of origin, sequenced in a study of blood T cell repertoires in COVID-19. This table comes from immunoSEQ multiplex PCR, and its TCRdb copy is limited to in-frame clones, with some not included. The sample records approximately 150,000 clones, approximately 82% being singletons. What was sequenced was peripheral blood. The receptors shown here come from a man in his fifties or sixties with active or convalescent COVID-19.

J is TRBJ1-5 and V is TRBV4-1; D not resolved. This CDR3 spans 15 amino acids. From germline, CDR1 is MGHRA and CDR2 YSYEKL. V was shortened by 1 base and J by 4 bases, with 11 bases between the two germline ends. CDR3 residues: CASSQVSSDNQPQHF. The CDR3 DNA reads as TGCGCCAGCAGCCAAGTATCCAGCGATAATCAGCCCCAGCATTTT.

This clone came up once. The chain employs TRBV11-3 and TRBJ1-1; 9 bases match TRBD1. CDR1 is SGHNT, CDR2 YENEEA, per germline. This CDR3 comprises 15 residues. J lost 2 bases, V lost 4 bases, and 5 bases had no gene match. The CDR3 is CASSSRDRVNTEAFF. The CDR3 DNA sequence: TGTGCCAGCAGCTCTCGGGACAGGGTAAACACTGAAGCTTTCTTT.

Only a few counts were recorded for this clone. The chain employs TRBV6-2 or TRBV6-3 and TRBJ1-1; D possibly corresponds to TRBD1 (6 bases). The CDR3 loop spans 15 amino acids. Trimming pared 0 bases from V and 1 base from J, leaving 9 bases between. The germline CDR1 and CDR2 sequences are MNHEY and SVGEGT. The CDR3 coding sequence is TGTGCCAGCAGTTACTCAGGGGGATGGAACACTGAAGCTTTCTTT. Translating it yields CASSYSGGWNTEAFF.

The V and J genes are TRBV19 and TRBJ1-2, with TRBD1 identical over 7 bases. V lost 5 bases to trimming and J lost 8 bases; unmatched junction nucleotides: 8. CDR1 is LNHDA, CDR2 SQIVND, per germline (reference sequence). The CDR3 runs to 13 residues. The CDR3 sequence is CASSPGTALGYTF. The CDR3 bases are TGTGCCAGTAGTCCAGGGACAGCCCTGGGCTACACCTTC.

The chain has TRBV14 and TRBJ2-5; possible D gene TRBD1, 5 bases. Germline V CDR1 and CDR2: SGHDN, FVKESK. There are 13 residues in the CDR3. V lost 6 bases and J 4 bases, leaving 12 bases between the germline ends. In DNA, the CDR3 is TGTGCCAGCAGGCAGGGCCTGGGAGAGACCCAGTACTTC. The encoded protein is CASRQGLGETQYF. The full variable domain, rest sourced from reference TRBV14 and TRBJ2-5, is EAGVTQFPSHSVIEKGQTVTLRCDPISGHDNLYWYRRVMGKEIKFLLHFVKESKQDESGMPNNRFLAERTGGTYSTLKVQPAELEDSGVYFCASRQGLGETQYFGPGTRLLVL.

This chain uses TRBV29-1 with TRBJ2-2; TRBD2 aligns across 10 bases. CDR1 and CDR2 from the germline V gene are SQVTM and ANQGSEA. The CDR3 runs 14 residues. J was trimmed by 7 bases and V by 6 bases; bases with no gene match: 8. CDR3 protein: CSVPSGRAVGELFF. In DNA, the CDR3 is TGCAGCGTCCCCAGCGGGAGGGCCGTCGGGGAGCTGTTTTTT.

The CDR3 DNA sequence: TGTGCCAGCAGTTTCGGGGGGGGAGAGGGGAACTATGGCTACACCTTC. Amino acids: CASSFGGGEGNYGYTF. The rearrangement links TRBV27 to TRBJ1-2, with D possibly TRBD1 on 5 matching bases. The CDR3 is made up of 16 amino acids. CDR1 MNHEY and CDR2 SMNVEV come from the germline V gene (reference sequence). Trimming left V 3 bases short and J 2 bases short, with 16 bases between.

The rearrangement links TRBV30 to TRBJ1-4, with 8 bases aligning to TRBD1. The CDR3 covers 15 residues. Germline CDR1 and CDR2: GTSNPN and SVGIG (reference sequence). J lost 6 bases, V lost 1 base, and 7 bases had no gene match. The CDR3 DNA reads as TGTGCCTGGAGTGCCCTGCAGGGGGCTTATGAAAAACTGTTTTTT. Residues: CAWSALQGAYEKLFF.

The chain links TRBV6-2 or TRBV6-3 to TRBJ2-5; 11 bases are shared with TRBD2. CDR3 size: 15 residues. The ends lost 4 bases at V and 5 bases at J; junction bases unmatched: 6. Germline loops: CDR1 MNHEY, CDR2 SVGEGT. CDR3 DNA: TGTGCCAGCAGTTCTCTGACTAGCGGGACTGAGACCCAGTACTTC. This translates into CASSSLTSGTETQYF.

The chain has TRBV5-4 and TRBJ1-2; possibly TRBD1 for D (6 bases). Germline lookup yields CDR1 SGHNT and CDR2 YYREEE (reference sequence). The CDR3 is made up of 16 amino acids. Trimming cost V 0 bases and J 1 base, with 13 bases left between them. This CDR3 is CASSLDRGQNNYGYTF. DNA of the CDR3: TGTGCCAGCAGCTTGGATCGAGGACAGAATAACTATGGCTACACCTTC. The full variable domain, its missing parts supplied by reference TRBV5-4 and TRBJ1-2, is ETGVTQSPTHLIKTRGQQVTLRCSSQSGHNTVSWYQQALGQGPQFIFQYYREEENGRGNFPPRFSGLQFPNYSSELNVNALELDDSALYLCASSLDRGQNNYGYTFGSGTRLTVV.

Here the CDR3 reads CATSDYRRGSQFF. For the CDR3, the DNA is TGTGCCACCAGTGATTATAGGAGGGGATCGCAGTTCTTC. V gene TRBV24-1 combines with J gene TRBJ2-1, with D perhaps matching TRBD2 (6 bases). The CDR3 is 13 residues long. Germline V CDR1 and CDR2: KGHDR, SFDVKD. V lost 2 bases to trimming and J lost 12 bases, with 13 bases between them.

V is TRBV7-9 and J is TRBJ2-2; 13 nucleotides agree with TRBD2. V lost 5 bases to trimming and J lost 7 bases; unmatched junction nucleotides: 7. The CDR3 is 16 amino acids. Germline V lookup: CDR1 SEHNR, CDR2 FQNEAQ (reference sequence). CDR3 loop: CASSKQLAGGFGELFF. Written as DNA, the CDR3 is TGTGCCAGCAGCAAACAACTAGCGGGAGGGTTCGGGGAGCTGTTTTTT.

CDR3 amino acids: CASSLPGKQETQYF. As DNA, the CDR3 is TGTGCCAGCAGCCTACCGGGGAAACAAGAGACCCAGTACTTC. This sequence joins TRBV6-6 and TRBJ2-5, with D possibly TRBD2 on 5 matching bases. The CDR3 runs 14 residues. From germline, CDR1 is MNHNY and CDR2 SVGAGI (reference sequence). V lost 6 bases to trimming and J lost 2 bases, with 13 bases between them.

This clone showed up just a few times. The CDR3: CASSGRAGRSYNEQFF. In DNA, the CDR3 is TGTGCCAGCAGCGGAAGAGCGGGGCGTTCCTACAATGAGCAGTTCTTC. V usage is TRBV11-3 and J usage is TRBJ2-1; 7 positions agree with TRBD2. CDR3 length: 16 residues. V lost 5 bases and J lost 1; bases outside the gene matches: 8. The germline V gene encodes CDR1 SGHNT and CDR2 YENEEA.

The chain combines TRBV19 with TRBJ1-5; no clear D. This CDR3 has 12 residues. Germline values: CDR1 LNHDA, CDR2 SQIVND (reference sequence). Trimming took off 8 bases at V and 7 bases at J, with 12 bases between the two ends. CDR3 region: CASGPGSQPQHF. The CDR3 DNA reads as TGTGCCAGTGGCCCGGGGAGCCAGCCCCAGCATTTT.

CDR3 sequence reads: CASSFVEGGYTF. DNA of the CDR3: TGTGCCAGCAGCTTCGTTGAGGGAGGCTACACCTTC. This chain links TRBV5-4 with TRBJ1-2; unclear D gene. The CDR3 sequence is 12 residues long. Germline V CDR1 and CDR2: SGHNT, YYREEE (reference sequence). V was clipped by 2 bases and J by 8 bases, with 10 bases between them.

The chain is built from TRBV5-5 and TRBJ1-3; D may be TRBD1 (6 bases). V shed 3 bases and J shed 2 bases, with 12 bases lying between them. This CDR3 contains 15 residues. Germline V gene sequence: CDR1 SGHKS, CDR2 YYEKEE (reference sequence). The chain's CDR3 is CASSSTGSPGNTIYF. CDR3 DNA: TGTGCCAGCAGCTCTACAGGGTCCCCTGGAAACACCATATATTTT.

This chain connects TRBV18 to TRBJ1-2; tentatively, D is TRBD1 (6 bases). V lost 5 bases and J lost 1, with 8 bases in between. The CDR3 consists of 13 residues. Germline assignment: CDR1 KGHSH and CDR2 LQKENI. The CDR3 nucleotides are TGTGCCAGCTCAGAACAGGGTAACTATGGCTACACCTTC. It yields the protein CASSEQGNYGYTF.

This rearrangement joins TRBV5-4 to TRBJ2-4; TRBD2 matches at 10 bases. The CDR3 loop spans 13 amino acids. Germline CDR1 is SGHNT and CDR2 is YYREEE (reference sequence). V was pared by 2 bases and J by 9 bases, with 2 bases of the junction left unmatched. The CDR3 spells CASSLRTSGIQYF. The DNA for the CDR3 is TGTGCCAGCAGCTTACGGACTAGCGGCATTCAGTACTTC.

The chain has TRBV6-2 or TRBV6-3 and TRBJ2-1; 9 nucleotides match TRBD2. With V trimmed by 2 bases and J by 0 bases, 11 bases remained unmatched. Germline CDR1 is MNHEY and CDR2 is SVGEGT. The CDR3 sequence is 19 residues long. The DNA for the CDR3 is TGTGCCAGCAGTTACCTCCCGGCGGGAGGGCCGAGCTCCTACAATGAGCAGTTCTTC. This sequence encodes CASSYLPAGGPSSYNEQFF.

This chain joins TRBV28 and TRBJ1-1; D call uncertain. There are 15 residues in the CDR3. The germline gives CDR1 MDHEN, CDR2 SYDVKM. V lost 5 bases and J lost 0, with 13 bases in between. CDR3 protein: CASSQPIQLNTEAFF. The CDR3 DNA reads TGTGCCAGCAGTCAACCCATACAATTGAACACTGAAGCTTTCTTT.